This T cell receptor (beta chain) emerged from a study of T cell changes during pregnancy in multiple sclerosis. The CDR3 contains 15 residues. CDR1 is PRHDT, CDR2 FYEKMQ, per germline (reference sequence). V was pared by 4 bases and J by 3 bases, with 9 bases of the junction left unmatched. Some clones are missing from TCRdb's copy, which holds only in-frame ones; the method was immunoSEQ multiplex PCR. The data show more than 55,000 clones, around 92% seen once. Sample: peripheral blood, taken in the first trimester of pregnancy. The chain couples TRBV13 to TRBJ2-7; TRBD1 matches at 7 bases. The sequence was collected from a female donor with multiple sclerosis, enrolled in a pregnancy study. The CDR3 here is CASSSVGGQNYEQYF. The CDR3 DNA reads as TGTGCCAGCAGCTCGGTAGGGGGACAGAACTACGAGCAGTACTTC.